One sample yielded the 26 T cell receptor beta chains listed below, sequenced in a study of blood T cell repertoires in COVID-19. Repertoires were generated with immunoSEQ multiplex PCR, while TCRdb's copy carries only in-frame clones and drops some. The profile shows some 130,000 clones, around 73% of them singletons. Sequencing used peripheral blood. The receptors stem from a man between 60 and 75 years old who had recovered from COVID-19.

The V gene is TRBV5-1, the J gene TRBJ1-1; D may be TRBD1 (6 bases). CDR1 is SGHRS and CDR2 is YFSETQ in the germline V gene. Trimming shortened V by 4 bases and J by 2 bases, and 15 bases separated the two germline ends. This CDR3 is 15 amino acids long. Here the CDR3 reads CASSTTDSTNTEAFF. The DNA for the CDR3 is TGCGCCAGCAGCACGACGGACAGTACTAACACTGAAGCTTTCTTT.

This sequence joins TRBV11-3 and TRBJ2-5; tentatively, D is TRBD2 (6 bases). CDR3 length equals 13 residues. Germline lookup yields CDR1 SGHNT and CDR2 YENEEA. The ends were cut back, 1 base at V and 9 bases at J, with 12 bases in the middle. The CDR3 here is CASSLGGGDPQYF. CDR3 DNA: TGTGCCAGCAGCTTAGGTGGAGGGGACCCCCAGTACTTC.

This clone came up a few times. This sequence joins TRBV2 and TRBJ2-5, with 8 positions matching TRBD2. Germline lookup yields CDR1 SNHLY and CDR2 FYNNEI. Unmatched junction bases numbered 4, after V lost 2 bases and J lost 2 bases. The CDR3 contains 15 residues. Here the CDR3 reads CASSEQSGGQETQYF. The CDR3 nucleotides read TGTGCCAGCAGTGAACAAAGCGGGGGACAAGAGACCCAGTACTTC.

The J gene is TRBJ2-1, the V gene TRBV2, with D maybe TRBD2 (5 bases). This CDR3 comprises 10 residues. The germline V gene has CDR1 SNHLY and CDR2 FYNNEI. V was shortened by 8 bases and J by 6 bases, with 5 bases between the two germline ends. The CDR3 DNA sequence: TGTGCCAGCGAGGGCAATGAGCAGTTCTTC. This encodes CASEGNEQFF. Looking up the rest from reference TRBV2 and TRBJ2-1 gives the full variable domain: EPEVTQTPSHQVTQMGQEVILRCVPISNHLYFYWYRQILGQKVEFLVSFYNNEISEKSEIFDDQFSVERPDGSNFTLKIRSTKLEDSAMYFCASEGNEQFFGPGTRLTVL.

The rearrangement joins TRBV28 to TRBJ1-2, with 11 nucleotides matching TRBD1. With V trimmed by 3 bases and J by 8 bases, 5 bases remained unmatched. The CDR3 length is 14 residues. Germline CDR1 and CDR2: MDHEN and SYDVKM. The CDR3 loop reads CASSFWDRGYGYTF. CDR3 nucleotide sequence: TGTGCCAGCAGTTTTTGGGACAGGGGGTACGGCTACACCTTC.

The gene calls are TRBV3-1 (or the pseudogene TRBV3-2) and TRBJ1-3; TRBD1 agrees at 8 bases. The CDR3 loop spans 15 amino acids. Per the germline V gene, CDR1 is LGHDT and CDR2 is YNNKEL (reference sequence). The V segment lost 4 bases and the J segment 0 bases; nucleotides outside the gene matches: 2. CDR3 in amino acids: CASSRDRTSGNTIYF. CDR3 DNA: TGTGCCAGCAGCCGGGACAGGACCTCTGGAAACACCATATATTTT.

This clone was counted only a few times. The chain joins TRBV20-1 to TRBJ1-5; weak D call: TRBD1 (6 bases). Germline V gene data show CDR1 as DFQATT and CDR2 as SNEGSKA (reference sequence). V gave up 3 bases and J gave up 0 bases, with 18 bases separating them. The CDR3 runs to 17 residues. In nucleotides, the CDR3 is TGCAGTGCTAGTGGGGGCAGGGGCCAATATAGCAATCAGCCCCAGCATTTT. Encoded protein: CSASGGRGQYSNQPQHF.

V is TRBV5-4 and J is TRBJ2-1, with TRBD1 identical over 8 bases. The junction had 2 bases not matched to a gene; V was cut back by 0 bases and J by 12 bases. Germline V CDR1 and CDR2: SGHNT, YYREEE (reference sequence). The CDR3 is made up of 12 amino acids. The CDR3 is CASSLDTGGQFF. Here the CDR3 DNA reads TGTGCCAGCAGCTTGGATACAGGGGGGCAGTTCTTC. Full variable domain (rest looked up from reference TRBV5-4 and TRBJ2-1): ETGVTQSPTHLIKTRGQQVTLRCSSQSGHNTVSWYQQALGQGPQFIFQYYREEENGRGNFPPRFSGLQFPNYSSELNVNALELDDSALYLCASSLDTGGQFFGPGTRLTVL.

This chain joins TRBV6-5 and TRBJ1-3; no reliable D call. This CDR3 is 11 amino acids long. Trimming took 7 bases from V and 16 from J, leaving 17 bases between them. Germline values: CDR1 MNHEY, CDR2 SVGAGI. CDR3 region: CASTDRSYWYF. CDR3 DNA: TGTGCCAGCACCGATCGGTCTTATTGGTATTTT.

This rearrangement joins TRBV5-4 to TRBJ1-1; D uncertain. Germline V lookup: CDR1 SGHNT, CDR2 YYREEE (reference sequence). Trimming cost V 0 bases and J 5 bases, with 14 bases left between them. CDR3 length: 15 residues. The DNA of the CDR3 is TGTGCCAGCAGCTTGGTAGGAGCCGCGGGAACTGAAGCTTTCTTT. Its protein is CASSLVGAAGTEAFF.

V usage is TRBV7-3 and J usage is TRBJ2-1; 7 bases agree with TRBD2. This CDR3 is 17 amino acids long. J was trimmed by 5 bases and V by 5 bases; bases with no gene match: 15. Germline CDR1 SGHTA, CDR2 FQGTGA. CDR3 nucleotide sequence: TGTGCCAGCAGCCAACTAGCGACCGACAAGGGACACAATGAGCAGTTCTTC. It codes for CASSQLATDKGHNEQFF.

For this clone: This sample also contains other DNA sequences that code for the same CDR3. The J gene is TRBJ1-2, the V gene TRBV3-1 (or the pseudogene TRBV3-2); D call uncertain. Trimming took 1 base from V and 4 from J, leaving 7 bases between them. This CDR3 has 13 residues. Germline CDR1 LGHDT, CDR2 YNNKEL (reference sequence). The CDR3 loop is CASSQGGLYGYTF. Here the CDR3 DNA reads TGTGCCAGCAGCCAAGGCGGGCTCTATGGCTACACCTTC.

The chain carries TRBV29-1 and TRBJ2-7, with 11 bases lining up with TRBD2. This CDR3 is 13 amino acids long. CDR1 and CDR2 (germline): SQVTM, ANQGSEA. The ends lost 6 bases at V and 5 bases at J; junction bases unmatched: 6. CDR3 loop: CSVRGLADHEQYF. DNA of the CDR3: TGCAGCGTGAGGGGACTAGCGGACCACGAGCAGTACTTC.

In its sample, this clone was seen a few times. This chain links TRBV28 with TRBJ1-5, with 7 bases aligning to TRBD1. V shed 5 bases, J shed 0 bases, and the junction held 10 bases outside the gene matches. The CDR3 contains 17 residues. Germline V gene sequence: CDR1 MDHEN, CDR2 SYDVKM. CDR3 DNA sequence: TGTGCCAGCAGTCACCCGGGACAGCGTTATAGCAATCAGCCCCAGCATTTT. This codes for CASSHPGQRYSNQPQHF.

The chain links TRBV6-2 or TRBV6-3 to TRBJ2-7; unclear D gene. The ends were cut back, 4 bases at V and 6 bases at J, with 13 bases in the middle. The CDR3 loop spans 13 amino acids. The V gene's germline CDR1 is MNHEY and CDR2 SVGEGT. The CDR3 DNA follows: TGTGCCAGCAGTTCCTCAACCAACACCGAGCAGTACTTC. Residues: CASSSSTNTEQYF.

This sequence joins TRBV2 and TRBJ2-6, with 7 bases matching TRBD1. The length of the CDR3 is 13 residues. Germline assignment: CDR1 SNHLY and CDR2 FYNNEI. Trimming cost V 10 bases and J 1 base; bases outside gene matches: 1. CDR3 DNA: TGTGCCATGACAGGGTCTGGGGCCAACGTCCTGACTTTC. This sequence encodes CAMTGSGANVLTF.

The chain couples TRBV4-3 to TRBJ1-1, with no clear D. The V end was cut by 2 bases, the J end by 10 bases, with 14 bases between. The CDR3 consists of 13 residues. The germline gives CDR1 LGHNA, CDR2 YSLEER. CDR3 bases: TGCGCCAGCAGCCAAACGAGGGTGTCGGGAGCTTTCTTT. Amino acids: CASSQTRVSGAFF.

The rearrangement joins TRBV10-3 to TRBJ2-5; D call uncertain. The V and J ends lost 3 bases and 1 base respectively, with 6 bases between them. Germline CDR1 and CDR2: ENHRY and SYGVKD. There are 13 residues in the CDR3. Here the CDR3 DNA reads TGTGCCATCAGTGAAGGCGGCCAAGAGACCCAGTACTTC. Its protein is CAISEGGQETQYF.

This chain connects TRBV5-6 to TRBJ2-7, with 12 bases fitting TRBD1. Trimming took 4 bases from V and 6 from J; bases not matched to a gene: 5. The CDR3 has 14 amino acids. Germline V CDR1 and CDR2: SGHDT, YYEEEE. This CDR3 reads CASSGGTGGPEQYF. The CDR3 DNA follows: TGTGCCAGCAGCGGCGGGACAGGGGGCCCCGAGCAGTACTTC.

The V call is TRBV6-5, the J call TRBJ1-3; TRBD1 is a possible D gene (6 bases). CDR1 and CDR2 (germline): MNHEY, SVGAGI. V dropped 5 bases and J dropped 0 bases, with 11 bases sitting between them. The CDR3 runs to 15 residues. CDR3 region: CASSPNRDSGNTIYF. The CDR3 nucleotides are TGTGCCAGCAGTCCGAACAGGGACTCTGGAAACACCATATATTTT.

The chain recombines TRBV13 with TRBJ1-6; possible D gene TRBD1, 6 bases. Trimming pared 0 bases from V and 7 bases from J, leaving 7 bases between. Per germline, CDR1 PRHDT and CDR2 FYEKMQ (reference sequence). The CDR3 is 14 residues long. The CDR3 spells CASSLGQGNSPLHF. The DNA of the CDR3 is TGTGCCAGCAGCTTAGGGCAGGGGAATTCACCCCTCCACTTT.

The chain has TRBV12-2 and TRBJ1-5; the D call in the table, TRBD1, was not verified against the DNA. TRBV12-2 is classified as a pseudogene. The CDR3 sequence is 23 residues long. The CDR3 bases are TGTGCAAGTCGCTTATCGGACGAACGCCTTGTGTGGACAGGGGTGATTGTGGATCAGCCCCAGCATTTT. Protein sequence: CASRLSDERLVWTGVIVDQPQHF.

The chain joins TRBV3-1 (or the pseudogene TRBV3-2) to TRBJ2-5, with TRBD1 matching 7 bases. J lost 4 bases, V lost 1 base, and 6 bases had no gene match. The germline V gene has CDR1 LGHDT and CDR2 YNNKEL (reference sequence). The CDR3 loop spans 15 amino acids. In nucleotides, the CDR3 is TGTGCCAGCAGCCAAGCGGGGACAGCAGGAGAGACCCAGTACTTC. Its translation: CASSQAGTAGETQYF.

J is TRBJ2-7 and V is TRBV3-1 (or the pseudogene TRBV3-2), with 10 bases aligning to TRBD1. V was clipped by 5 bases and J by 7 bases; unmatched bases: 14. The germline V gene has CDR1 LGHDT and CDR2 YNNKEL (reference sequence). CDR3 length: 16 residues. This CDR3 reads CASSSIVGDRGSEQYF. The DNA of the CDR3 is TGTGCCAGCAGCTCGATCGTTGGGGACAGGGGCAGTGAGCAGTACTTC.

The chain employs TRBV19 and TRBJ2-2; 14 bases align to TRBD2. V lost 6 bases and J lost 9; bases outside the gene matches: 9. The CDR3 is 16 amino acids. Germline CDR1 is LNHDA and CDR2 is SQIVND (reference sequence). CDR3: CASSRGLAGGGRELFF. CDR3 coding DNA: TGTGCCAGTAGCAGAGGACTAGCGGGGGGCGGTAGGGAGCTGTTTTTT.

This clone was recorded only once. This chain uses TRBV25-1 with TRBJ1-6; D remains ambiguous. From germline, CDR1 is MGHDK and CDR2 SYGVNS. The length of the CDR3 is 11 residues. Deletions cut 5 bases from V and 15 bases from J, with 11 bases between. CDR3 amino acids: CASSHRTGLHF. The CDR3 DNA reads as TGTGCCAGCAGTCACCGCACCGGCCTCCACTTT.